This T cell receptor beta chain is drawn from a study of response to subunit inactivated influenza vaccine. Looked up from germline, CDR1 is SGHRS and CDR2 is YFSETQ. This CDR3 region has 15 residues. V lost 4 bases and J lost 2, with 14 bases in between. TCRdb called the RT-PCR reads again in MiXCR, with one record for every CDR3 protein. Of a few hundred thousand distinct CDR3 sequences in the sample, 9.5% to 13% were seen once. Details on this clonotype: The antigen is undetermined.

General study points: The authors suggested that few new T cells are recruited per seasonal influenza vaccination.

This sequence joins TRBV5-1 and TRBJ2-3; D uncertain. The source is a man aged 50 or older who received an inactivated influenza vaccine. The sample consisted of PBMCs from blood, taken more than 35 days after vaccination. The CDR3 region is CASSPPEDYTDTQYF. The CDR3 region has the DNA TGCGCCAGCAGCCCCCCTGAGGATTACACAGATACGCAGTATTTT.